This T cell receptor beta chain was captured in a study of T cell changes during pregnancy in multiple sclerosis. The data were produced by immunoSEQ multiplex PCR, yet TCRdb's version contains in-frame clones alone and is incomplete. The sample has fewer than 85,000 clones, 93% seen once. V shed 4 bases, J shed 5 bases, and the junction held 9 bases outside the gene matches. CDR1 and CDR2 from the germline V gene are MNHEY and SVGAGI. This CDR3 comprises 16 residues. The V call is TRBV6-5, the J call TRBJ2-3; TRBD2 agrees at 10 bases. This receptor was taken from a female donor in good health, enrolled as a control in a pregnancy study. The sequences come from peripheral blood, collected after pregnancy. In nucleotides, the CDR3 is TGTGCCAGCAGTTTTGATCGAGCGGGAGGGCAAGATACGCAGTATTTT. Translating it yields CASSFDRAGGQDTQYF.